Below, 10 T cell receptor beta chains from the same sample are listed, as sequenced in a study of blood T cell repertoires in COVID-19. Clones were sequenced by immunoSEQ multiplex PCR, and TCRdb holds only the in-frame ones, with some missing. The sample carries 60,000 or so clones, 89% recorded once. The sample consisted of peripheral blood. All receptors come from a woman aged 55-69 years with active COVID-19.

The CDR3: CAISESPPRVGYEQYF. The CDR3, as DNA: TGTGCCATCAGTGAGTCCCCGCCTCGGGTCGGGTACGAGCAGTACTTC. The gene calls are TRBV10-3 and TRBJ2-7; D remains ambiguous. V was clipped by 0 bases and J by 4 bases, with 16 bases between them. The CDR3 sequence is 16 residues long. CDR1 is ENHRY, CDR2 SYGVKD, per germline.

The CDR3 coding sequence is TGTGCCAGCAGCCACAGGGGGGAGAACACTGAAGCTTTCTTT. It is translated as CASSHRGENTEAFF. The chain recombines TRBV6-2 or TRBV6-3 with TRBJ1-1, with 8 bases identical to TRBD1. CDR1 and CDR2 from the germline V gene are MNHEY and SVGEGT. The CDR3 runs 14 residues. Trimming cost V 6 bases and J 1 base; bases outside gene matches: 4.

The chain links TRBV29-1 to TRBJ2-2; TRBD1 aligns across 8 bases. The CDR3 has 13 residues. Germline values: CDR1 SQVTM, CDR2 ANQGSEA. V shed 7 bases, J shed 3 bases, and the junction held 4 bases outside the gene matches. The CDR3 DNA sequence: TGCAGCGCTGGGACAGGCCACACCGGGGAGCTGTTTTTT. Its protein is CSAGTGHTGELFF.

The gene calls are TRBV6-6 and TRBJ1-1; perhaps TRBD1 as D (5 bases). The V end was cut by 5 bases, the J end by 4 bases, with 11 bases between. Per the germline V gene, CDR1 is MNHNY and CDR2 is SVGAGI (reference sequence). This CDR3 has 13 amino acids. The CDR3 protein is CASSPGRGTEAFF. As DNA, the CDR3 is TGTGCCAGCAGTCCAGGGCGGGGCACTGAAGCTTTCTTT.

The rearrangement links TRBV11-2 to TRBJ2-2, with a possible D match to TRBD2 (6 bases). Trimming removed 5 bases at V and 4 bases at J, with 17 bases between. CDR3 length: 16 residues. CDR1 is SGHAT and CDR2 is FQNNGV in the germline V gene. The CDR3 nucleotides are TGTGCCAGCAGCCCGAGGCGGGGAGGTATCACCGGGGAGCTGTTTTTT. This translates into CASSPRRGGITGELFF.

The chain joins TRBV7-6 to TRBJ2-5; tentatively, D is TRBD1 (5 bases). V dropped 5 bases and J dropped 2 bases, with 9 bases sitting between them. CDR1 is SGHVS, CDR2 FNYEAQ, per germline. CDR3 length equals 13 residues. The CDR3 region is CASSKGRQETQYF. The CDR3 DNA sequence: TGTGCCAGCAGCAAGGGGCGTCAAGAGACCCAGTACTTC.

The chain joins TRBV6-5 to TRBJ1-6; 8 bases map to TRBD1. The junction had 7 bases not matched to a gene; V was cut back by 2 bases and J by 7 bases. Germline V gene lookup returns CDR1 MNHEY and CDR2 SVGAGI. The CDR3 consists of 16 residues. In DNA, the CDR3 is TGTGCCAGCAGTTACACGAACAGGGGGTTAAATTCACCCCTCCACTTT. This gives the protein CASSYTNRGLNSPLHF.

This chain links TRBV4-1 with TRBJ1-1; D remains unclear. Germline-derived CDR1 and CDR2 are MGHRA and YSYEKL. Trimming cost V 4 bases and J 3 bases, with 15 bases left between them. The CDR3 contains 15 residues. CDR3 DNA sequence: TGCGCCAGCAGCCCTCTTTCTATATCGGACACTGAAGCTTTCTTT. Amino acid sequence: CASSPLSISDTEAFF.

The gene calls are TRBV5-6 and TRBJ1-2, with 7 nucleotides matching TRBD1. The V gene end was trimmed by 5 bases and the J gene end by 0 bases; junction bases not matched to a gene: 1. Germline CDR1 is SGHDT and CDR2 is YYEEEE. This CDR3 spans 13 amino acids. CDR3 protein: CASRDRANYGYTF. CDR3 sequence (DNA): TGTGCCAGCAGAGACAGGGCTAACTATGGCTACACCTTC. The full variable domain, with the rest looked up from reference TRBV5-6 and TRBJ1-2, is DAGVTQSPTHLIKTRGQQVTLRCSPKSGHDTVSWYQQALGQGPQFIFQYYEEEERQRGNFPDRFSGHQFPNYSSELNVNALLLGDSALYLCASRDRANYGYTFGSGTRLTVV.

V is TRBV5-1 and J is TRBJ2-1; weak D call: TRBD2 (7 bases). V was pared by 0 bases and J by 8 bases, with 12 bases between. The CDR3 loop spans 14 amino acids. CDR1 is SGHRS and CDR2 is YFSETQ in the germline V gene. The CDR3 DNA is TGCGCCAGCAGCTTGGGGACGGGGGGCGATGAGCAGTTCTTC. The encoded protein is CASSLGTGGDEQFF.